This paragraph covers one T cell receptor (beta chain) sequence. This specimen comes from a study of blood T cell repertoires in COVID-19. Clones were read by immunoSEQ multiplex PCR, and TCRdb kept only the in-frame ones, dropping some. The data contain about 94,000 clones, 84% of them singletons. Germline V gene sequence: CDR1 SNHLY, CDR2 FYNNEI. The CDR3 loop spans 15 amino acids. The ends were cut back, 1 base at V and 1 base at J, with 10 bases in the middle. The J gene is TRBJ1-1, the V gene TRBV2; maybe TRBD1 (5 bases). The sample was peripheral blood. The sequence was obtained from a man aged 60-69 years with acute or convalescent COVID-19. CDR3 residues: CASSEDGGGNTEAFF. The CDR3 coding sequence is TGTGCCAGCAGTGAAGATGGGGGGGGGAACACTGAAGCTTTCTTT.